This T cell receptor beta chain was identified during a study of cytomegalovirus exposure and HLA in healthy donors (dated by TCRdb to 2016 to 2017). With respect to the entire study: In an earlier analysis of approximately 640 of the donors, around 300 Gb of sequence data and 117 million unique TCR beta sequences from approximately 180 million T cells were reported. Donor age, sex, ethnicity and CMV serostatus were compiled alongside the repertoire data. In a later genetic analysis, genome-wide SNP genotypes for about 65% of the roughly 700 donors were used, and that subset was treated as a discovery cohort. The study used immunosequencing to profile the T cell repertoires of under 700 subjects and linked those repertoires to cytomegalovirus serostatus. All discovery cohort repertoires had been generated using a single sequencing platform. Besides the first cohort of around 670 subjects, a separate validation cohort made up of 120 or so different subjects was used. In an earlier analysis of over 550 of the donors, high-throughput TCR beta sequencing was used to judge whether each TCR beta V gene segment behaved as functional or pseudogenic. Among about 390 genotyped donors of the cohort, an average of approximately 240,000 unique TCR beta nucleotide sequences were sequenced per donor, roughly 20% of them non-productive. Of the roughly 430 genotyped donors, around 81% fell in the genetic ancestry cluster associated with self-reported Caucasian donors. The number of donors typed differed by locus, with 629-630 for A, B, C, DRB1 and DQB1, more than 500 for DQA1, 606 for DPA1, and 450 to 480 for DPB1. A handful of DR-DQ haplotypes were treated as single units for association and clustering because of strong linkage in the cohort. In the later analysis, no new phenotypic data were used to find candidate immune exposures; instead, reliance was placed on TCR beta sequences and their occurrence across donors. A later analysis re-analyzed previously published TCR beta repertoires from several hundred donors and added high-resolution HLA genotyping to study TCR occurrence patterns. To predict cytomegalovirus infection status, the study combined high-throughput TCR immunosequencing, statistical association of individual TCRs with disease status, and machine learning. About 320 gigabases of sequencing data and roughly 90 million unique TCR sequences were included in an early release covering around 600 HLA-typed donors. The study aimed to test whether signatures of past pathogen exposure could be identified by cataloging public T cell receptors. HLA typing covered class I and class II loci at four-digit resolution. Findings and caveats that apply to the study as a whole: Across donors, most TCR sequences were observed very rarely, whereas some public TCRs were present in many individuals. Three of the identified cytomegalovirus-associated TCR beta chains were confirmed in vitro to be specific for cytomegalovirus antigens. In a later analysis, HLA-associated TCR beta chains were found to be more clonally expanded and to have lower generation probabilities than equally common non-associated chains. A later genetic analysis associated a missense DCLRE1C variant with V-gene and J-gene trimming of TCR beta chains, and an independent cohort replicated the association. A later analysis reported that several top co-occurrence clusters appeared linked to parvovirus B19, influenza, CMV and Epstein-Barr virus. According to a later analysis, most CMV-associated TCR beta chains appeared to be HLA-restricted, and the HLA associations seemed to be driven largely by CMV exposure. For the cohort, immune exposure information was limited to CMV serostatus. A further reported finding was that TCR beta sequences accurately predicted the HLA-A and HLA-B alleles for most subjects in the first cohort. Because some donors lacked HLA typing at each locus, the association tests relied only on the typed subset. A later genetic analysis reported fewer N-insertions in productive TCRs among donors in an Asian-associated ancestry cluster than the approximately 700-donor mean. When HLA alleles, especially DR and DQ, strongly co-occurred, attributing TCR associations to individual alleles was difficult. Cytomegalovirus status was reported to be diagnosed by the classifier with high specificity and sensitivity in both the original and validation cohorts. At a false discovery rate of 0.05, a later analysis linked 16,951 TCR beta sequences to specific HLA alleles. An earlier analysis of approximately 590 of the donors showed that most TCR beta V segments appeared in productive rearrangements either about 87% or about 30% of the time, which broadly matched IMGT annotations. A cluster of highly shared sequence variants was judged likely to be a technical artifact of the sequencing pipeline. In the study, 150 to 200 TCR beta chains were listed as associated with cytomegalovirus. In a later analysis, the rate of TCR association differed among HLA loci, with DRB1 alleles having the most associated TCRs and HLA-C alleles having the fewest. Sequencing depth was assumed to be roughly uniform across donors in the presence/absence analyses, though that assumption may not hold. Correlated functional status among segregating V segments might be attributable to linkage disequilibrium, but an unknown experimental factor could not be ruled out. The earlier analysis of a few hundred of the donors excluded about 16 rarely observed V segments, including chromosome 9 orphons, because counts were too low. This cohort had only TCR beta chains sequenced, and the lack of alpha or paired-chain data limited which features could be detected. According to the authors, the approach could potentially be generalized to other disease states and immunological phenotypes. Some IMGT-functional V segments, including TRBV6-2 and TRBV6-3, could not be distinguished by the 87-base-pair reads and were therefore excluded.

In regard to this clone: What antigen it recognizes has not been identified. The input lacks base qualities; no much larger clone sits a single base away.

CDR1 is given as SGHDN and CDR2 as FVKESK, both from the germline V gene. The CDR3 spans 14 residues, from the cysteine through the phenylalanine. The retained sequence is limited to the CDR3, 42 bases, with the frame set at the first base. V drops 3 bases and J drops 1 base, leaving 10 bases in between. Library generation was performed with the immunoSEQ multiplex PCR assay. For the multiplex PCR, a mixture combining 60 forward primers for TCR Vbeta segments and 13 reverse primers for TCR Jbeta segments was used. The CDR3 region of rearranged TCR beta genes was amplified from genomic DNA by a multiplex PCR assay. On the Illumina HiSeq System, the amplified TCR beta libraries were sequenced as 87-base-pair reads. In the paper's pipeline: A later analysis tallied approximately 87 million unique TCR beta chains across the 666 repertoires, and around 9.9 million of those chains were shared by two or more donors. Raw reads were error-corrected and collapsed into unique sequences by a nearest-neighbor algorithm in which closely related sequences were merged to remove PCR and sequencing errors. CDR3 sequences were aligned to IMGT reference sequences to assign V, D and J gene segments. For a sequence to be retained, a match of at least six nucleotides to both a V gene segment and a J gene segment was required. A rearrangement counted as productive if the CDR3 had no stop codons and remained in frame with V and J, and every other rearrangement counted as non-productive. Following IMGT convention, CDR3 was defined as the stretch from the second conserved V-encoded cysteine to the conserved J-encoded phenylalanine. Sequences without an unambiguous match to a single V gene segment were excluded from the earlier analysis of several hundred of the donors. An earlier analysis of about 590 of the donors classified V segments as functional when productive rearrangements were above 56.7% and as segregating when the standard deviation between donors was above 5%. A statistical classification framework was built for diagnosing cytomegalovirus status from the catalog of TCR beta chain sequences. A later analysis assigned V and J genes by comparing TCR nucleotide sequences with IMGT/GENE-DB human TR gene sequences. Using the TCRdist pipeline, a later analysis assigned CDR3 sequences along with most-parsimonious VDJ recombination scenarios. A later analysis defined each TCR beta chain by its CDR3 amino acid sequence plus V-gene family, and excluded reads lacking a unique V-gene family. In a later analysis, 450 to 600 highly shared, low-generation-probability nucleotide sequences were removed to address suspected cross-contamination and a sequencing artifact. In a later analysis, a clonal expansion index for each public chain was calculated from normalized within-repertoire ranks of inferred template counts. Generation probabilities in a later analysis came from a VDJ recombination model fitted to out-of-frame rearrangements, and those results were checked against IGoR. In a later analysis, TCR-TCR, TCR-HLA and TCR-CMV co-occurrence was scored with hypergeometric tests, and a repertoire-size bias correction was applied to TCR pairs. False discovery rates were estimated in a later analysis by permuting HLA or CMV assignments 20 times. In a later analysis, co-occurring TCRs were grouped using DBSCAN, and TCRdist sequence similarity was added for clustering within HLA-allele-positive subsets. For co-occurrence clustering, repertoires with fewer than 30,000 or more than 120,000 public chains were excluded, along with a handful of repertoires with anomalous nucleotide sharing. TCRdb retrieved this table from immuneACCESS and kept in-frame rearrangements only. Not all clones are present; in checked studies, unresolved V genes account for under half, and no reason is known for the remainder. V and J calls and clone size are given by that table; D and trimming were obtained from the DNA. For this sample the table gives under 300,000 clones, of which around 66% were detected only once. The top ten clonotypes cover around 2% of the sample.

The cohort was made up of approximately 670 healthy bone marrow donors. At the time of sampling, every cohort member was nominally healthy, though immune exposures that went unrecorded were likely present. The donor tested CMV seronegative and was one of the 352 seronegative cohort members. Each donor provided a peripheral blood sample, and peripheral blood mononuclear cells were used for TCR beta sequencing. Genomic DNA was extracted from the blood cell samples with the Qiagen DNeasy Blood Extraction Kit. The V gene is TRBV14 and the J gene is TRBJ2-7; TRBD2 is a possible D gene, resting on 5 matching bases. The receptor was derived from a female donor in good health and CMV-seronegative. The sequenced sample consisted of PBMCs. Read as DNA, the sequence is TGTGCCAGCAGCCAGGACTTCTTTTCCTACGAGCAGTACTTC. This sequence encodes CASSQDFFSYEQYF.